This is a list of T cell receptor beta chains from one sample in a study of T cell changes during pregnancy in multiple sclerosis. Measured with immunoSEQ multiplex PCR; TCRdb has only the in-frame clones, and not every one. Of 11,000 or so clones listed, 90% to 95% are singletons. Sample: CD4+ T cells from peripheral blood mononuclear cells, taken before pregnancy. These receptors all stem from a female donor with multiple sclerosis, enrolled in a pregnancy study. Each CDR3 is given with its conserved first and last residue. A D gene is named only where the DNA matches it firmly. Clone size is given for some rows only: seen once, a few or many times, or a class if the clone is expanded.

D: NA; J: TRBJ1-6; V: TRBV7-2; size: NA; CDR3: CASTSGSYSPLHF; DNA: TGTGCCAGCACTTCCGGGTCCTATTCACCCCTCCACTTT
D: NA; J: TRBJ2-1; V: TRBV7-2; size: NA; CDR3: CASSLVQDNYNEQFF; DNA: TGTGCCAGCAGCTTAGTACAGGATAATTACAATGAGCAGTTCTTC
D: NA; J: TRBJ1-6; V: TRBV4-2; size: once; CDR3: CASSQDPTVGSPLHF; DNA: TGTGCCAGCAGCCAAGACCCCACGGTCGGTTCACCCCTCCACTTT
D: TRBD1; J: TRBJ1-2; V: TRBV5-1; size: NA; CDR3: CASSFSGQDYTF; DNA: TGCGCCAGCAGCTTCAGCGGACAGGACTACACCTTC
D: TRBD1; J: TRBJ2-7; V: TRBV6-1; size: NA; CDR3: CASSEGGQAYEQYF; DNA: TGTGCCAGCAGTGAAGGAGGACAGGCCTACGAGCAGTACTTC
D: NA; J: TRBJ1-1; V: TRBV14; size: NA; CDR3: CASSPHMAALNTEAFF; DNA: TGTGCCAGCAGCCCTCATATGGCGGCTCTGAACACTGAAGCTTTCTTT
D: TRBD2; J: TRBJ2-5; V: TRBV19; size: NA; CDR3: CASSTRLAGDQETQYF; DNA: TGTGCCAGTAGTACCAGACTAGCGGGGGACCAAGAGACCCAGTACTTC
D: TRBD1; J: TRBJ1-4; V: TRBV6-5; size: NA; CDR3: CASIRPETGELFF; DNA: TGTGCCAGCATCAGACCGGAGACAGGGGAACTGTTTTTT
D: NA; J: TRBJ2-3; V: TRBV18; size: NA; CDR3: CASSPGWQKSTDTQYF; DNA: TGTGCCAGCTCACCAGGTTGGCAGAAGAGCACAGATACGCAGTATTTT
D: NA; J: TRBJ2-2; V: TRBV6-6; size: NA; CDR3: CASTQMGGGGVGELFF; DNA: TGTGCCAGCACCCAGATGGGGGGGGGCGGAGTCGGGGAGCTGTTTTTT
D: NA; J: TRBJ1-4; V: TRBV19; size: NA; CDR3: CASSIGQRIVEKLFF; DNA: TGTGCCAGTAGTATAGGACAGAGGATTGTTGAAAAACTGTTTTTT
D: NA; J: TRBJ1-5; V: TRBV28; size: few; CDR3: CASSLGQVGQPQHF; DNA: TGTGCCAGCAGTTTGGGGCAGGTCGGTCAGCCCCAGCATTTT
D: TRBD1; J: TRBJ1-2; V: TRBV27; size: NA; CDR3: CASSLGDRGEYGYTF; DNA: TGTGCCAGCAGTTTAGGGGACAGGGGCGAATATGGCTACACCTTC
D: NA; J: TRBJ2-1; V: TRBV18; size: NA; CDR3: CASSPPTGTGLDEQFF; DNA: TGTGCCAGCTCACCACCCACGGGAACAGGGCTCGATGAGCAGTTCTTC
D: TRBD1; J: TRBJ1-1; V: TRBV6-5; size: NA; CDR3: CASSHQGAVTEAFF; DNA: TGTGCCAGCAGTCATCAGGGGGCCGTCACTGAAGCTTTCTTT
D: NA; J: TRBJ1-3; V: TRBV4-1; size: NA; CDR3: CASSQGTAKSSGNTIYF; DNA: TGCGCCAGCAGCCAAGGCACAGCCAAGAGCTCTGGAAACACCATATATTTT
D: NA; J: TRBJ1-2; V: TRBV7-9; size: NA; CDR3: CASSLDRLGLGRGGYTF; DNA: TGTGCCAGCAGCTTAGATCGCTTGGGACTCGGAAGGGGTGGCTACACCTTC
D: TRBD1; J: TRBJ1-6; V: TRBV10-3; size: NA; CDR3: CAISGTGEGNSPLHF; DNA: TGTGCCATCAGTGGCACAGGGGAAGGTAATTCACCCCTCCACTTT
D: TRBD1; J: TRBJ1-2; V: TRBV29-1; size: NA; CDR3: CSVSTGTSAGYTF; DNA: TGCAGCGTTTCGACAGGGACGTCAGCCGGCTACACCTTC
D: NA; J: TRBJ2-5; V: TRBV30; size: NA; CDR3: CACSVSETQYF; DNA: TGTGCCTGTAGCGTGTCGGAGACCCAGTACTTC
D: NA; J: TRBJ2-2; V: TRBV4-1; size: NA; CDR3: CASSQVSNTGELFF; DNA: TGCGCCAGCAGCCAAGTATCGAACACCGGGGAGCTGTTTTTT
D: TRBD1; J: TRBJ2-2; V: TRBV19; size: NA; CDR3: CASSILDRETGELFF; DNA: TGTGCCAGTAGTATCCTAGACAGGGAAACCGGGGAGCTGTTTTTT
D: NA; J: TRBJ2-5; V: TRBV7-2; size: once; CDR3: CASSLTRDQETQYF; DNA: TGTGCCAGCAGCTTAACCAGGGACCAAGAGACCCAGTACTTC
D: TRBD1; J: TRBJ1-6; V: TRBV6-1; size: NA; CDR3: CASSGTGSNSPLHF; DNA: TGTGCCAGCAGTGGGACAGGGTCTAATTCACCCCTCCACTTT
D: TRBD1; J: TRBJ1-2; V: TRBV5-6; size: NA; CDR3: CASSQRTGGGYGYTF; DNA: TGTGCCAGCAGCCAGAGAACAGGGGGAGGCTATGGCTACACCTTC
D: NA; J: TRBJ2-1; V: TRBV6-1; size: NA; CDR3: CASSLREFLYNEQFF; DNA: TGTGCCAGCAGTCTCAGGGAATTCCTTTACAATGAGCAGTTCTTC
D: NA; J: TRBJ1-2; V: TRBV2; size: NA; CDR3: CASSSETDSYGYTF; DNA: TGTGCCAGCAGTTCCGAGACAGACAGCTATGGCTACACCTTC
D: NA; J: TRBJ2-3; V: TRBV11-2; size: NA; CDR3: CASSLWTETDTQYF; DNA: TGTGCCAGCAGCTTGTGGACAGAGACAGATACGCAGTATTTT
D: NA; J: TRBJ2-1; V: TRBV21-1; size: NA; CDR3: CASSKGGAGNEQFF; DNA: TGTGCCAGCAGCAAAGGCGGCGCAGGGAATGAGCAGTTCTTC